This T cell receptor beta chain is from a study of beta chain features in type 1 diabetes. General study results and limits: Whether HLA type influences TCRB rearrangement remained unresolved here.

Concerning this clone itself: The antigen remains undetermined.

Trimming stripped 8 bases from V and 4 bases from J, with 9 bases between. This CDR3 contains 11 residues. Germline CDR1 is MDHEN and CDR2 is SYDVKM. Expressed TCRB transcripts got sequenced, as all isolated RNA was reverse transcribed. Libraries were prepared by immunoSEQ multiplex PCR; TCRdb keeps only in-frame clonotypes and omits some of them. Here the sample spans under 800,000 clones, roughly a sixth being singletons. CD45RO/CCR7/CD25/CD127/CD95/CD27 separated CD4+ naive, central memory, regulatory and stem cell-like memory cells by sorting. Sequenced input: naive CD4+ T cells from blood. This receptor was obtained from a man aged 18-30 years in good health. The chain links TRBV28 to TRBJ2-7, with D possibly being TRBD1 (6 bases). This CDR3 is CASGGTYEQYF. Here the CDR3 DNA reads TGTGCCAGCGGGGGCACGTACGAGCAGTACTTC.